The 25 T cell receptor beta chains listed next were all sequenced from one sample in a study of T cell changes during pregnancy in multiple sclerosis. Clones were read by immunoSEQ multiplex PCR, and TCRdb kept only the in-frame ones, dropping some. The sample holds around 36,000 clones, approximately 92% seen once. This specimen consisted of CD4+ T cells from peripheral blood mononuclear cells, obtained in the third trimester of pregnancy. The source of these receptors is a female donor with multiple sclerosis, enrolled in a pregnancy study.

The chain carries TRBV5-1 and TRBJ2-2; 7 positions agree with TRBD1. The CDR3 extends over 16 amino acids. From germline, CDR1 is SGHRS and CDR2 YFSETQ. V dropped 2 bases and J dropped 1; count of bases not matched to a gene: 5. CDR3 nucleotide sequence: TGCGCCAGCAGCTTTACCGGGACAGTGAACACCGGGGAGCTGTTTTTT. Its translation: CASSFTGTVNTGELFF.

V gene TRBV27 combines with J gene TRBJ2-1, with a weak D call TRBD2 (5 bases). V lost 4 bases and J lost 0, with 25 bases in between. This CDR3 region has 20 residues. Germline assignment: CDR1 MNHEY and CDR2 SMNVEV (reference sequence). The CDR3, as DNA: TGTGCCAGCAGTTCCCCGGTGGAGCGGAGATCGAAGAGCTCCTACAATGAGCAGTTCTTC. Translation: CASSSPVERRSKSSYNEQFF.

This sequence joins TRBV18 and TRBJ2-1; 9 nucleotides agree with TRBD2. CDR1 is KGHSH and CDR2 is LQKENI in the germline V gene. The CDR3 sequence is 15 residues long. V lost 3 bases and J lost 4; bases outside the gene matches: 4. For the CDR3, the DNA is TGTGCCAGCTCACCTAGCGGGAGTGGGTACAATGAGCAGTTCTTC. Amino acid sequence: CASSPSGSGYNEQFF.

This sequence joins TRBV5-1 and TRBJ2-4; TRBD2 agrees at 11 bases. CDR3 length: 15 residues. Trimming cost V 3 bases and J 7 bases; bases outside gene matches: 6. Germline-derived CDR1 and CDR2 are SGHRS and YFSETQ. The CDR3 nucleotides read TGCGCCAGCAGCTCCGATAGCGGGGGGGGGAACATTCAGTACTTC. This sequence encodes CASSSDSGGGNIQYF.

The gene calls are TRBV5-1 and TRBJ2-7, with 8 bases lining up with TRBD2. Germline V lookup: CDR1 SGHRS, CDR2 YFSETQ. The CDR3 covers 15 residues. Trimming removed 0 bases from V and 4 bases from J; junction bases left unmatched: 6. The DNA for the CDR3 is TGCGCCAGCAGCTTGGGACTAGCGAGAATATACGAGCAGTACTTC. As protein: CASSLGLARIYEQYF.

This chain connects TRBV7-2 to TRBJ2-2; D is perhaps TRBD2 (6 bases). The CDR3 is 14 residues long. The V end lost 11 bases, the J end lost 0 bases, and 13 bases lay between the germline ends. Germline V CDR1 and CDR2: SGHTA, FQGNSA. The CDR3 region is CASRGGPNTGELFF. The CDR3 coding sequence is TGTGCCTCGCGGGGAGGACCGAACACCGGGGAGCTGTTTTTT.

V is TRBV19 and J is TRBJ2-1; TRBD1 matches at 10 bases. The CDR3 runs to 16 residues. The junction had 7 bases not matched to a gene; V was cut back by 4 bases and J by 4 bases. Per the germline V gene, CDR1 is LNHDA and CDR2 is SQIVND (reference sequence). CDR3 sequence reads: CASSTLTGQGYNEQFF. CDR3 coding DNA: TGTGCCAGTAGTACTTTAACGGGACAGGGGTACAATGAGCAGTTCTTC. The entire variable domain, with the rest obtained from reference TRBV19 and TRBJ2-1, is as follows: DGGITQSPKYLFRKEGQNVTLSCEQNLNHDAMYWYRQDPGQGLRLIYYSQIVNDFQKGDIAEGYSVSREKKESFPLTVTSAQKNPTAFYLCASSTLTGQGYNEQFFGPGTRLTVL.

CDR3 DNA sequence: TGTGCCACCCGCTGGGCAGGCTCAGGGGGCTACACCTTC. This translates into CATRWAGSGGYTF. V and J are TRBV30 and TRBJ1-2; perhaps TRBD1 as D (5 bases). CDR1 GTSNPN and CDR2 SVGIG come from the germline V gene (reference sequence). The CDR3 is 13 amino acids. V was pared by 8 bases and J by 8 bases, with 21 bases between.

The gene calls are TRBV9 and TRBJ2-7; 9 bases match TRBD2. The V segment lost 0 bases and the J segment 4 bases; nucleotides outside the gene matches: 5. The germline V gene has CDR1 SGDLS and CDR2 YYNGEE. The CDR3 spans 15 residues. The CDR3: CASSVGVSGSYEQYF. The CDR3 DNA sequence: TGTGCCAGCAGCGTAGGGGTTAGCGGGAGTTACGAGCAGTACTTC.

This chain links TRBV28 with TRBJ2-1; TRBD2 might be the D (6 bases). V was clipped by 6 bases and J by 7 bases, with 13 bases between them. The CDR3 loop spans 13 amino acids. Germline V gene sequence: CDR1 MDHEN, CDR2 SYDVKM. CDR3 coding DNA: TGTGCCAGCAGCACCGGGGGAAGGAATGAGCAGTTCTTC. It translates to CASSTGGRNEQFF.

The V gene is TRBV19, the J gene TRBJ1-3; 9 bases line up with TRBD1. Germline CDR1 is LNHDA and CDR2 is SQIVND (reference sequence). This CDR3 has 18 amino acids. V dropped 6 bases and J dropped 0; count of bases not matched to a gene: 12. The CDR3: CASSLQGARGTSGNTIYF. The CDR3 DNA is TGTGCCAGTAGCCTACAGGGGGCTAGAGGGACCTCTGGAAACACCATATATTTT.

This clone was observed once. As DNA, the CDR3 is TGTGCCAGCAGTGAGGACAGGGGAGGTGGCTACACCTTC. Translation: CASSEDRGGGYTF. The chain employs TRBV6-1 and TRBJ1-2, with 9 bases lining up with TRBD1. The CDR3 is made up of 13 amino acids. The V segment lost 3 bases and the J segment 7 bases; nucleotides outside the gene matches: 3. Per the germline V gene, CDR1 is MNHNS and CDR2 is SASEGT.

This sequence joins TRBV5-8 and TRBJ2-1; 8 bases match TRBD2. Germline trimming cut 0 bases from V and 5 bases from J; bases unmatched to any gene: 4. From germline, CDR1 is SGHTS and CDR2 YDEGEE. There are 15 residues in the CDR3. CDR3 DNA sequence: TGTGCCAGCAGCTTGGATCTAGCGGGCCACAATGAGCAGTTCTTC. Protein product: CASSLDLAGHNEQFF. The full variable domain, rest sourced from reference TRBV5-8 and TRBJ2-1, is EAGVTQSPTHLIKTRGQQATLRCSPISGHTSVYWYQQALGLGLQFLLWYDEGEERNRGNFPPRFSGRQFPNYSSELNVNALELEDSALYLCASSLDLAGHNEQFFGPGTRLTVL.

This clone was seen a few times. The V call is TRBV2, the J call TRBJ2-1; no clear D gene. Germline CDR1 and CDR2: SNHLY and FYNNEI. The V gene lost 4 bases and the J gene lost 8 bases, with 9 bases spanning the gap. The CDR3 is made up of 12 amino acids. CDR3 amino acids: CASSGAFDEQFF. In DNA, the CDR3 is TGTGCCAGCAGTGGAGCTTTCGATGAGCAGTTCTTC.

The gene calls are TRBV10-3 and TRBJ1-1, with 10 bases identical to TRBD1. The CDR3 covers 15 residues. With 4 bases clipped from V and 7 bases from J, the junction kept 9 bases outside the gene matches. CDR1 and CDR2 (germline): ENHRY, SYGVKD. The CDR3 loop is CAISGGTGVKSEAFF. Here the CDR3 DNA reads TGTGCCATCAGTGGGGGGACAGGGGTAAAAAGTGAAGCTTTCTTT.

This clone turned up a few times. This chain links TRBV2 with TRBJ1-1; D not certain. Germline V gene data show CDR1 as SNHLY and CDR2 as FYNNEI. CDR3 size: 15 residues. V gave up 0 bases and J gave up 0 bases, with 8 bases separating them. CDR3 loop: CASSEAERMNTEAFF. The CDR3, as DNA: TGTGCCAGCAGTGAAGCGGAGAGGATGAACACTGAAGCTTTCTTT.

The chain combines TRBV5-4 with TRBJ1-1; D is uncertain. This CDR3 region has 14 residues. The ends were cut back, 0 bases at V and 1 base at J, with 7 bases in the middle. The germline gives CDR1 SGHNT, CDR2 YYREEE (reference sequence). The CDR3 loop reads CASSLVSRNTEAFF. The CDR3 DNA follows: TGTGCCAGCAGCTTGGTTTCGAGGAACACTGAAGCTTTCTTT.

The rearrangement uses TRBV5-1 and TRBJ2-3, with D unclear. The V gene's germline CDR1 is SGHRS and CDR2 YFSETQ. The CDR3 length is 13 residues. Trimming stripped 4 bases from V and 4 bases from J, with 10 bases between. The DNA for the CDR3 is TGCGCCAGCAGCGCCGGAGCCCCAGATACGCAGTATTTT. It yields the protein CASSAGAPDTQYF.

The J gene is TRBJ1-2, the V gene TRBV29-1; TRBD1 aligns across 11 bases. Unmatched junction bases numbered 8, after V lost 3 bases and J lost 8 bases. This CDR3 is built from 14 residues. CDR1 SQVTM and CDR2 ANQGSEA come from the germline V gene. The CDR3 DNA reads as TGCAGCGTTGAGGGGACAGGGGGTTGGGGAGGCTACACCTTC. It translates to CSVEGTGGWGGYTF.

This chain joins TRBV7-2 and TRBJ1-2, with D tentatively TRBD1 (5 bases). The CDR3 extends over 14 amino acids. V was shortened by 0 bases and J by 6 bases, with 11 bases between the two germline ends. Germline V gene sequence: CDR1 SGHTA, CDR2 FQGNSA. CDR3 bases: TGTGCCAGCAGCTTAGCCCAGGGCTTGGATGGCTACACCTTC. This sequence encodes CASSLAQGLDGYTF.

This chain joins TRBV5-6 and TRBJ1-1, with 7 bases identical to TRBD1. The CDR3 consists of 14 residues. Germline V gene sequence: CDR1 SGHDT, CDR2 YYEEEE. V was pared by 3 bases and J by 3 bases, with 5 bases of the junction left unmatched. The CDR3: CASSSSDRDTEAFF. The CDR3 region has the DNA TGTGCCAGCAGCTCGTCCGACAGGGACACTGAAGCTTTCTTT.

V and J are TRBV5-1 and TRBJ2-7; TRBD1 is a possible D gene (6 bases). Germline assignment: CDR1 SGHRS and CDR2 YFSETQ. The CDR3 consists of 14 residues. Trimming shortened V by 5 bases and J by 3 bases, and 15 bases separated the two germline ends. In DNA form, the CDR3 reads TGCGCCAGCAGACAGGCGACAGGAAACTACGAGCAGTACTTC. Protein product: CASRQATGNYEQYF.

This rearrangement joins TRBV6-4 to TRBJ2-3, with TRBD2 identical over 13 bases. The CDR3 is 17 amino acids. J lost 2 bases, V lost 5 bases, and 7 bases had no gene match. Germline CDR1 MRHNA, CDR2 SNTAGT. CDR3 amino acids: CASSRTSGSSVTDTQYF. In DNA form, the CDR3 reads TGTGCCAGCAGTCGGACTAGCGGGAGTAGTGTCACAGATACGCAGTATTTT.

The chain carries TRBV30 and TRBJ1-4; D not resolved. Trimming removed 1 base at V and 3 bases at J, with 9 bases between. This CDR3 is built from 14 residues. Per germline, CDR1 GTSNPN and CDR2 SVGIG (reference sequence). The CDR3 spells CAWSGGDANEKLFF. CDR3 bases: TGTGCCTGGAGTGGCGGAGACGCTAATGAAAAACTGTTTTTT.

The V and J genes are TRBV19 and TRBJ2-6; TRBD2 is a possible D gene (7 bases). The germline V gene has CDR1 LNHDA and CDR2 SQIVND (reference sequence). The CDR3 length is 17 residues. The V end was cut by 8 bases, the J end by 1 base, with 18 bases between. The CDR3 loop is CASRRGGFISGANVLTF. CDR3 coding DNA: TGTGCCAGTCGAAGGGGGGGGTTTATATCTGGGGCCAACGTCCTGACTTTC. Full variable domain (outside the CDR3, taken from reference TRBV19 and TRBJ2-6): DGGITQSPKYLFRKEGQNVTLSCEQNLNHDAMYWYRQDPGQGLRLIYYSQIVNDFQKGDIAEGYSVSREKKESFPLTVTSAQKNPTAFYLCASRRGGFISGANVLTFGAGSRLTVL.